These 11 T cell receptor beta chains share one sample of origin, sequenced in a study of tumor T cells in aggressive B-cell lymphoma. Produced via immunoSEQ multiplex PCR; TCRdb's table is partial and in-frame only. The table shows several hundred clones, with around 77% occurring only once. Sequencing input: tumor tissue. The receptors were sampled from an adult with diffuse large B cell lymphoma. Some clones in this sample may be carry-over from other donors' samples.

The chain has TRBV29-1 and TRBJ1-1; D is unclear. The V end lost 1 base, the J end lost 2 bases, and 11 bases lay between the germline ends. CDR3 size: 14 residues. Germline V gives CDR1 SQVTM, CDR2 ANQGSEA. The CDR3: CSVEGAPSNTEAFF. CDR3 sequence (DNA): TGCAGCGTTGAAGGGGCCCCCAGCAACACTGAAGCTTTCTTT. Supplemented by reference TRBV29-1 and TRBJ1-1, the full variable domain reads SAVISQKPSRDICQRGTSLTIQCQVDSQVTMMFWYRQQPGQSLTLIATANQGSEATYESGFVIDKFPISRPNLTFSTLTVSNMSPEDSSIYLCSVEGAPSNTEAFFGQGTRLTVV.

This clone was counted only a few times. This chain joins TRBV10-3 and TRBJ2-3; TRBD2 matches 10 bases. This CDR3 spans 15 amino acids. The V segment lost 5 bases and the J segment 2 bases; nucleotides outside the gene matches: 4. CDR1 is ENHRY, CDR2 SYGVKD, per germline. CDR3 nucleotide sequence: TGTGCCATCAGTCCTAGCGGGGGAGACACAGATACGCAGTATTTT. This codes for CAISPSGGDTDTQYF.

The chain links TRBV27 to TRBJ1-2, with 7 bases fitting TRBD1. Germline assignment: CDR1 MNHEY and CDR2 SMNVEV (reference sequence). The CDR3 totals 17 residues. J gave up 2 bases and V 0 bases, and 9 bases lay outside the gene matches. CDR3 nucleotide sequence: TGTGCCAGCAGTTTATCGCGACAGGGAAGAGGAAACTATGGCTACACCTTC. It translates to CASSLSRQGRGNYGYTF.

V and J are TRBV5-1 and TRBJ1-1, with D tentatively TRBD1 (5 bases). Deletions cut 3 bases from V and 0 bases from J, with 9 bases between. CDR3 length: 14 amino acids. Looked up from germline, CDR1 is SGHRS and CDR2 is YFSETQ. The CDR3 nucleotides read TGCGCCAGCAGCTCCAGGGCTATGAACACTGAAGCTTTCTTT. It codes for CASSSRAMNTEAFF.

The rearrangement uses TRBV11-3 and TRBJ1-1; 8 bases match TRBD1. The CDR3 is 17 amino acids. The V segment lost 5 bases and the J segment 3 bases; nucleotides outside the gene matches: 14. Germline lookup yields CDR1 SGHNT and CDR2 YENEEA. The CDR3: CASSPHPGGGQDTEAFF. The CDR3 DNA reads as TGTGCCAGCAGCCCCCACCCAGGGGGGGGACAGGACACTGAAGCTTTCTTT.

V usage is TRBV18 and J usage is TRBJ1-6, with D hard to call. The CDR3 extends over 13 amino acids. CDR1 and CDR2 (germline): KGHSH, LQKENI. V lost 5 bases, J lost 6 bases, and 8 bases lay in between. DNA for the CDR3: TGTGCCAGCTCAGAAATGAGTAATTCACCCCTCCACTTT. Its protein is CASSEMSNSPLHF.

This chain links TRBV7-2 with TRBJ1-5; D not certain. This CDR3 comprises 13 residues. The germline V gene encodes CDR1 SGHTA and CDR2 FQGNSA. The germline V and J ends were trimmed by 1 base and 2 bases, with 3 bases remaining between them. The chain's CDR3 is CASSLVGNQPQHF. CDR3 DNA: TGTGCCAGCAGCTTAGTAGGCAATCAGCCCCAGCATTTT.

This clone was observed a few times. The chain employs TRBV11-3 and TRBJ1-3, with 7 nucleotides matching TRBD1. Trimming removed 4 bases from V and 4 bases from J; junction bases left unmatched: 7. CDR1 is SGHNT, CDR2 YENEEA, per germline. The CDR3 extends over 15 amino acids. CDR3 amino acids: CASSSTGEGGNTIYF. CDR3 nucleotides: TGTGCCAGCAGCTCCACAGGGGAAGGCGGAAACACCATATATTTT.

DNA for the CDR3: TGCGCCAGCAGCTTTATTAGCCCTACTACAGATACGCAGTATTTT. Its translation: CASSFISPTTDTQYF. The rearrangement uses TRBV5-1 and TRBJ2-3; no firm D call. Between the trimmed V and J ends, which lost 2 bases and 3 bases, there was a span of 13 bases. CDR3 length: 15 residues. Germline V CDR1 and CDR2: SGHRS, YFSETQ.

This clone was seen a few times. The gene calls are TRBV11-2 and TRBJ2-5, with 12 bases matching TRBD2. The germline V gene encodes CDR1 SGHAT and CDR2 FQNNGV. V trimming: 6 bases; J trimming: 5 bases; junction bases outside the gene matches: 7. CDR3 length: 15 amino acids. CDR3 DNA: TGTGCCAGCAGTTATACTAGCGGGGGGTATGAGACCCAGTACTTC. As protein: CASSYTSGGYETQYF.

This chain joins TRBV6-1 and TRBJ2-7; D possibly corresponds to TRBD2 (5 bases). This CDR3 is built from 12 residues. The V and J ends lost 7 bases and 9 bases respectively, with 16 bases between them. CDR1 is MNHNS and CDR2 is SASEGT in the germline V gene. The chain's CDR3 is CASTVQRGGQYF. CDR3 nucleotides: TGTGCCAGCACGGTACAGCGCGGAGGGCAGTACTTC.